This TCR beta chain was captured in a study of post-analysis software for immune sequencing data. Unique molecular identifiers had been added to the TCR beta cDNA libraries. TCRdb reprocessed the PCR reads with MiXCR, giving one entry per CDR3 protein. The table lists 650,000 to 850,000 distinct CDR3 sequences, 46% of them singletons. Study-level findings and limits: Controls showed lower frequencies than patients for a few TRBV segments, and TRBV5-6, TRBV5-1 and TRBV20-1 were among these.

This clonotype was seen a handful of times. Its antigen is not known. The germline gives CDR1 SGHDN, CDR2 FVKESK. V was trimmed by 4 bases and J by 5 bases, leaving 15 bases between them. The CDR3 has 15 residues. The genes are TRBV14 and TRBJ2-1, with D possibly being TRBD2 (6 bases). The sequence was obtained from a girl between 5 and 17 years old with multiple sclerosis. Source material: blood. This CDR3 reads CASSPRSWRDNEQFF. Here the CDR3 DNA reads TGTGCCAGCAGCCCACGGTCTTGGAGGGACAATGAGCAGTTCTTC. Supplemented by reference TRBV14 and TRBJ2-1, the full variable domain reads EAGVTQFPSHSVIEKGQTVTLRCDPISGHDNLYWYRRVMGKEIKFLLHFVKESKQDESGMPNNRFLAERTGGTYSTLKVQPAELEDSGVYFCASSPRSWRDNEQFFGPGTRLTVL.